A selection of T cell receptor beta chains follows, all from one sample in a study of lymphopenia after photon versus proton radiotherapy. Libraries were prepared by immunoSEQ multiplex PCR; TCRdb keeps only in-frame clonotypes and omits some of them. The table lists around 66,000 clones, 75% to 90% of them singletons. The sample here was peripheral blood, taken from a patient treated with photon-based radiotherapy. These receptors came from a middle-aged man with gastric cancer. The CDR3 runs from the conserved cysteine through the conserved F or W. Fields, in order: D gene, V gene, J gene, clone size, CDR3 DNA, CDR3 protein. The D gene is left open where the match is weak. Size values are once, few and many counts, or a class for expanded clones, and some rows have none.

D gene: -; V gene: TRBV3-1/TRBV3-2; J gene: TRBJ2-5; clone size: -; CDR3 DNA: TGTGCCAGCGGGGAGACCCAGTACTTC; CDR3 protein: CASGETQYF
D gene: -; V gene: TRBV6-6; J gene: TRBJ2-4; clone size: -; CDR3 DNA: TGTGCCAGCAGTTACCGGGCAGGGTCGGCCAAAAACATTCAGTACTTC; CDR3 protein: CASSYRAGSAKNIQYF
D gene: TRBD2; V gene: TRBV5-4; J gene: TRBJ2-3; clone size: -; CDR3 DNA: TGTGCCAGCAGTCAAAAGACTAGCGGGGGCACAGATACGCAGTATTTT; CDR3 protein: CASSQKTSGGTDTQYF
D gene: -; V gene: TRBV6-1; J gene: TRBJ2-3; clone size: -; CDR3 DNA: TGTGCCAGCAGTGCGCATATGGACGGGGATACGCAGTATTTT; CDR3 protein: CASSAHMDGDTQYF
D gene: -; V gene: TRBV2; J gene: TRBJ2-7; clone size: -; CDR3 DNA: TGTGCCAGCAGTGAAGGACAGGGAGGCGAGCAGTACTTC; CDR3 protein: CASSEGQGGEQYF
D gene: TRBD2; V gene: TRBV7-3; J gene: TRBJ2-5; clone size: -; CDR3 DNA: TGTGCCAGCAGCCTGGGACTAGCGGAGCAAGAGACCCAGTACTTC; CDR3 protein: CASSLGLAEQETQYF
D gene: -; V gene: TRBV6-4; J gene: TRBJ2-1; clone size: -; CDR3 DNA: TGTGCCAGCGGAGTAGGGAATGAGCAGTTCTTC; CDR3 protein: CASGVGNEQFF
D gene: -; V gene: TRBV7-3; J gene: TRBJ1-2; clone size: -; CDR3 DNA: TGTGCCAGCAGCTTGGGGGGCTCCTATGGCTACACCTTC; CDR3 protein: CASSLGGSYGYTF
D gene: -; V gene: TRBV28; J gene: TRBJ1-3; clone size: -; CDR3 DNA: TGTGCCAGCAGTGGGTCTGGACACACCTCTGGAAACACCATATATTTT; CDR3 protein: CASSGSGHTSGNTIYF
D gene: TRBD2; V gene: TRBV5-6; J gene: TRBJ2-1; clone size: -; CDR3 DNA: TGTGCCAGCAGCTTCGGGGGGGCCTACAATGAGCAGTTCTTC; CDR3 protein: CASSFGGAYNEQFF
D gene: -; V gene: TRBV6-4; J gene: TRBJ2-7; clone size: -; CDR3 DNA: TGTGCCAGCAGCCATTTTTCCGGGGGAGCCTACGAGCAGTACTTC; CDR3 protein: CASSHFSGGAYEQYF
D gene: -; V gene: TRBV19; J gene: TRBJ1-2; clone size: -; CDR3 DNA: TGTGCCAGTAGTATGCGGGGGAGTAACTATGGCTACACCTTC; CDR3 protein: CASSMRGSNYGYTF
D gene: TRBD2; V gene: TRBV9; J gene: TRBJ2-4; clone size: -; CDR3 DNA: TGTGCCAGCAGCCCCTGGGGAGCGGGGGTAAACATTCAGTACTTC; CDR3 protein: CASSPWGAGVNIQYF
D gene: TRBD1; V gene: TRBV6-1; J gene: TRBJ2-3; clone size: -; CDR3 DNA: TGTGCCAGCAGGGCCGGACAGGGTAGGGCAGATACGCAGTATTTT; CDR3 protein: CASRAGQGRADTQYF
D gene: TRBD2; V gene: TRBV9; J gene: TRBJ2-2; clone size: -; CDR3 DNA: TGTGCCAGCAGCGTAGAGGGCGGGGGGAACACCGGGGAGCTGTTTTTT; CDR3 protein: CASSVEGGGNTGELFF
D gene: TRBD1; V gene: TRBV6-1; J gene: TRBJ1-5; clone size: few; CDR3 DNA: TGTGCCAGCAGTGATTCGACAGGGCTTCACAATCAGCCCCAGCATTTT; CDR3 protein: CASSDSTGLHNQPQHF
D gene: TRBD1; V gene: TRBV9; J gene: TRBJ1-3; clone size: -; CDR3 DNA: TGTGCCAGCAGCGCGACAGGGGGCCAAAACACCATATATTTT; CDR3 protein: CASSATGGQNTIYF
D gene: -; V gene: TRBV7-2; J gene: TRBJ2-3; clone size: once; CDR3 DNA: TGTGCCAGCAGCCGAGACGCGAGCACAGATACGCAGTATTTT; CDR3 protein: CASSRDASTDTQYF
D gene: -; V gene: TRBV7-9; J gene: TRBJ2-7; clone size: -; CDR3 DNA: TGTGCCAGCAGCTTAGGTTCCTACGAGCAGTACTTC; CDR3 protein: CASSLGSYEQYF
D gene: -; V gene: TRBV6-6; J gene: TRBJ2-7; clone size: -; CDR3 DNA: TGTGCCACGGGCTTGAGCTCCTACGAGCAGTACTTC; CDR3 protein: CATGLSSYEQYF
D gene: -; V gene: TRBV27; J gene: TRBJ1-4; clone size: -; CDR3 DNA: TGTGCCAGCAGTCCGTTTGGGGGTGTTAATGAAAAACTGTTTTTT; CDR3 protein: CASSPFGGVNEKLFF
D gene: -; V gene: TRBV13; J gene: TRBJ1-1; clone size: -; CDR3 DNA: TGTGCCAGCAGCTCCGGGCAGACGCGGAACACTGAAGCTTTCTTT; CDR3 protein: CASSSGQTRNTEAFF
D gene: -; V gene: TRBV6-5; J gene: TRBJ2-2; clone size: -; CDR3 DNA: TGTGCCAGCAGTCCATTCGCGAACACCGGGGAGCTGTTTTTT; CDR3 protein: CASSPFANTGELFF
D gene: -; V gene: TRBV14; J gene: TRBJ1-3; clone size: few; CDR3 DNA: TGTGCCAGCAGCCCATTGGGGCCCCCGGCTGGAAACACCATATATTTT; CDR3 protein: CASSPLGPPAGNTIYF
D gene: -; V gene: TRBV4-3; J gene: TRBJ1-2; clone size: -; CDR3 DNA: TGCGCCAGCAGCCAAGATAGGGAGTGGCATGGCTACACCTTC; CDR3 protein: CASSQDREWHGYTF
D gene: -; V gene: TRBV10-1; J gene: TRBJ2-7; clone size: -; CDR3 DNA: TGCGCCAGCAGTGGCCGGGCAGGGGCCCCCGAGCAGTACTTC; CDR3 protein: CASSGRAGAPEQYF
D gene: -; V gene: TRBV6-1; J gene: TRBJ1-2; clone size: -; CDR3 DNA: TGTGCCAGCAGGGCACCCCCCGCGGATGGCTACACCTTC; CDR3 protein: CASRAPPADGYTF
D gene: -; V gene: TRBV18; J gene: TRBJ1-1; clone size: -; CDR3 DNA: TGTGCCAGCTCACCGCGAGGTACGGGAACTGAAGCTTTCTTT; CDR3 protein: CASSPRGTGTEAFF
D gene: -; V gene: TRBV5-6; J gene: TRBJ2-7; clone size: few; CDR3 DNA: TGTGCCAGCAGCCGGTGGGGGCAGTCCTACTCCTACGAGCAGTACTTC; CDR3 protein: CASSRWGQSYSYEQYF
D gene: -; V gene: TRBV19; J gene: TRBJ1-5; clone size: once; CDR3 DNA: TGTGCCAGTAACTCTGGGACGGTTAGCAATCAGCCCCAGCATTTT; CDR3 protein: CASNSGTVSNQPQHF
D gene: -; V gene: TRBV12-2; J gene: TRBJ1-6; clone size: -; CDR3 DNA: TGTGCAAGTCGCTTAGCCCCCCTCCACTTT; CDR3 protein: CASRLAPLHF
D gene: -; V gene: TRBV7-2; J gene: TRBJ2-7; clone size: -; CDR3 DNA: TGTGCCAGCAGCCCAGGCCGGGGGCGCGAGCAGTACTTC; CDR3 protein: CASSPGRGREQYF
D gene: TRBD1; V gene: TRBV27; J gene: TRBJ1-1; clone size: -; CDR3 DNA: TGTGCCAGCCTCACGTATGACAGGGGGACTGAAGCTTTCTTT; CDR3 protein: CASLTYDRGTEAFF
D gene: -; V gene: TRBV6-1; J gene: TRBJ2-2; clone size: -; CDR3 DNA: TGTGCCAGCAGCGGCGGACAGTTTAACACCGGGGAGCTGTTTTTT; CDR3 protein: CASSGGQFNTGELFF
D gene: -; V gene: TRBV7-8; J gene: TRBJ2-2; clone size: -; CDR3 DNA: TGTGCCAGCAGCTCCGGACAGTACACCGGGGAGCTGTTTTTT; CDR3 protein: CASSSGQYTGELFF
D gene: -; V gene: TRBV5-1; J gene: TRBJ2-5; clone size: -; CDR3 DNA: TGCGCCAGCAAAAAGGAACAGGGAGGAGGAGAGACCCAGTACTTC; CDR3 protein: CASKKEQGGGETQYF
D gene: TRBD1; V gene: TRBV11-2; J gene: TRBJ1-6; clone size: -; CDR3 DNA: TGTGCCAGCAGCCTGGGGACAGTTGGCGAGCTCCACTTT; CDR3 protein: CASSLGTVGELHF
D gene: TRBD2; V gene: TRBV18; J gene: TRBJ2-7; clone size: -; CDR3 DNA: TGTGCCAGCTCACCACCCTCGGGCGGGAGCTCCTACGAGCAGTACTTC; CDR3 protein: CASSPPSGGSSYEQYF
D gene: TRBD2; V gene: TRBV7-2; J gene: TRBJ2-3; clone size: -; CDR3 DNA: TGTGCCAGCAGCGCCATTCGGGGGGGCACAGATACGCAGTATTTT; CDR3 protein: CASSAIRGGTDTQYF
D gene: TRBD1; V gene: TRBV5-5; J gene: TRBJ2-1; clone size: -; CDR3 DNA: TGTGCCAGCAGCGGTGCCGGGACAGGGTCCTACAATGAGCAGTTCTTC; CDR3 protein: CASSGAGTGSYNEQFF
D gene: TRBD1; V gene: TRBV11-2; J gene: TRBJ2-3; clone size: few; CDR3 DNA: TGTGCCAGCAGCCCAGAGACAGGGGGGGATACGCAGTATTTT; CDR3 protein: CASSPETGGDTQYF
D gene: -; V gene: TRBV11-2; J gene: TRBJ2-2; clone size: -; CDR3 DNA: TGTGCCAGCAGCTACGGCAGGGGCGGCGGGGAGCTGTTTTTT; CDR3 protein: CASSYGRGGGELFF
D gene: -; V gene: TRBV2; J gene: TRBJ1-1; clone size: -; CDR3 DNA: TGTGCCAGCAGTGGAGGGAGGATGAGCACTGAAGCTTTCTTT; CDR3 protein: CASSGGRMSTEAFF
D gene: TRBD1; V gene: TRBV11-2; J gene: TRBJ1-1; clone size: -; CDR3 DNA: TGTGCCAGCAGCCACACAGGGGGGAAGGGGAACACTGAAGCTTTCTTT; CDR3 protein: CASSHTGGKGNTEAFF
D gene: -; V gene: TRBV2; J gene: TRBJ1-1; clone size: -; CDR3 DNA: TGTGCCAGCAGACCAGTGACAAGGGACACTGAAGCTTTCTTT; CDR3 protein: CASRPVTRDTEAFF
D gene: -; V gene: TRBV18; J gene: TRBJ2-1; clone size: -; CDR3 DNA: TGTGCCAGCTCACTCAACGCGAAGGTCGATGAGCAGTTCTTC; CDR3 protein: CASSLNAKVDEQFF
D gene: TRBD2; V gene: TRBV5-4; J gene: TRBJ2-2; clone size: -; CDR3 DNA: TGTGCCAGCAGCCGCACACAAATCGGGAGGACCGGGGAGCTGTTTTTT; CDR3 protein: CASSRTQIGRTGELFF
D gene: -; V gene: TRBV30; J gene: TRBJ2-6; clone size: -; CDR3 DNA: TGTGCGGGGGCGGGGGCCAACGTCCTGACTTTC; CDR3 protein: CAGAGANVLTF
D gene: -; V gene: TRBV7-2; J gene: TRBJ2-1; clone size: -; CDR3 DNA: TGTGCCAGCAGCAAGGCGGGGAATGAGCAGTTCTTC; CDR3 protein: CASSKAGNEQFF